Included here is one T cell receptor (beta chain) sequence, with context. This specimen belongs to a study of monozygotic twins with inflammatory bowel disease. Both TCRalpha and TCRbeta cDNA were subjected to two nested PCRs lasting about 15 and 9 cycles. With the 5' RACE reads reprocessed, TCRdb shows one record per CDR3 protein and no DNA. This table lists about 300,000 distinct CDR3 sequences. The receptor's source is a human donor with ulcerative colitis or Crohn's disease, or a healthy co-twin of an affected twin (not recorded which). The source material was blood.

The CDR3 sequence is CASSKRQHSPLHF. The gene calls are TRBV21-1 and TRBJ1-6. TRBV21-1 is noted as a pseudogene. This CDR3 comprises 13 residues.